This T cell receptor (beta chain) originates from a study of identical twins. In TCRdb, the 5' RACE reads were re-called with MiXCR into one record per CDR3 protein. The sample records some 500,000 distinct CDR3 sequences, 14% being singletons. This clonotype was seen more than once but under ten times. Germline V gives CDR1 LGHNA, CDR2 YNFKEQ. Trimming took off 0 bases at V and 5 bases at J, with 11 bases between the two ends. The CDR3 extends over 15 amino acids. The same data also contributed to another study, on yellow fever vaccine responses in identical twins.

The chain combines TRBV4-2 with TRBJ2-1; D not resolved. The sequenced material came from CD4+ T cells sorted from blood. The receptor comes from a woman aged 18-29 years in good health. CDR3 nucleotides: TGTGCCAGCAGCCAAGAGGATGGACGAAACAATGAGCAGTTCTTC. It codes for CASSQEDGRNNEQFF.